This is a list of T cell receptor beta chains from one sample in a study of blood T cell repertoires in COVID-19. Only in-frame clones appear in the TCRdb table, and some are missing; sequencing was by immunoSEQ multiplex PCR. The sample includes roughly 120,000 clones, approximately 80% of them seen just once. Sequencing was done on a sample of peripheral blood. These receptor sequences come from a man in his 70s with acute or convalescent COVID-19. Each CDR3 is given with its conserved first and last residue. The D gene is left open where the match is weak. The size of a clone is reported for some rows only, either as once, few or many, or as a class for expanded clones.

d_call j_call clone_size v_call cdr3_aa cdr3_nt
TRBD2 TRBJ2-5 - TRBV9 CASSVGSGGPQETQYF TGTGCCAGCAGCGTAGGTAGCGGGGGACCTCAAGAGACCCAGTACTTC
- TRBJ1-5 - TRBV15 CATSRGTDSNQPQHF TGTGCCACCAGCAGGGGGACTGATAGCAATCAGCCCCAGCATTTT
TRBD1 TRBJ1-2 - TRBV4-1 CASSHFLGQEGIYGYTF TGCGCCAGCAGTCATTTTTTGGGACAGGAGGGAATCTATGGCTACACCTTC
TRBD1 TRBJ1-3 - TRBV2 CASSERTGSGNTIYF TGTGCCAGCAGTGAACGGACAGGCTCTGGAAACACCATATATTTT
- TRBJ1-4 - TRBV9 CASSGDTGISEKLFF TGTGCCAGCAGCGGGGACACGGGGATCAGTGAAAAACTGTTTTTT
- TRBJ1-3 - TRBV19 CASSIAGGQNTIYF TGTGCCAGTAGTATCGCGGGGGGCCAAAACACCATATATTTT
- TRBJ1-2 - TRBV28 CASSLSGGRTDYGYTF TGTGCCAGCAGCTTATCCGGGGGTCGGACGGACTATGGCTACACCTTC
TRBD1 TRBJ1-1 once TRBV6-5 CASSYSRQGLGAFF TGTGCCAGCAGTTACTCTCGACAGGGATTGGGAGCTTTCTTT
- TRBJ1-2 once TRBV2 CASSEDRDYGYTF TGTGCCAGCAGTGAAGATCGGGACTATGGCTACACCTTC
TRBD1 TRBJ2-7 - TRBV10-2 CASSPRTGGAYEQYF TGCGCCAGCAGCCCGAGGACAGGGGGAGCCTACGAGCAGTACTTC
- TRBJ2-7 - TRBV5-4 CASSLVDLRGEQYF TGTGCCAGCAGCTTGGTCGACCTAAGGGGCGAGCAGTACTTC
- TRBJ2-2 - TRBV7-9 CASSFTNTGELFF TGTGCCAGCAGCTTTACAAACACCGGGGAGCTGTTTTTT
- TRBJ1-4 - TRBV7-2 CASSLTGITNEKLFF TGTGCCAGCAGTTTAACAGGGATCACTAATGAAAAACTGTTTTTT
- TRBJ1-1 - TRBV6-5 CASRLTLNTEAFF TGTGCCAGCAGACTGACTCTAAACACTGAAGCTTTCTTT
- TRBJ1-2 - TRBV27 CASSFTGFANYGYTF TGTGCCAGCAGCTTTACAGGGTTTGCTAACTATGGCTACACCTTC
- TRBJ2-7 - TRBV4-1 CASSQVSSGTVGNEQYF TGCGCCAGCAGCCAAGTAAGCTCCGGGACTGTAGGAAACGAGCAGTACTTC
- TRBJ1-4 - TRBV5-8 CASSLGADFNEKLFF TGTGCCAGCAGCTTGGGGGCGGACTTCAATGAAAAACTGTTTTTT
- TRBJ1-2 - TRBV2 CASSGAGKSTNYGYTF TGTGCCAGCAGTGGAGCCGGGAAATCTACTAACTATGGCTACACCTTC
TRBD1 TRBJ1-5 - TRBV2 CASRETGQGNQPQHF TGTGCCAGCAGGGAAACGGGACAGGGGAATCAGCCCCAGCATTTT
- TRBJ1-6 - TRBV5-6 CASSIPGGGGNSPLHF TGTGCCAGCAGCATCCCCGGTGGAGGTGGTAATTCACCCCTCCACTTT
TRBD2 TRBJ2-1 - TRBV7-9 CASARLAGGKYNEQFF TGTGCCAGCGCCCGACTAGCGGGGGGCAAATACAATGAGCAGTTCTTC
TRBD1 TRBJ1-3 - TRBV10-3 CAISEGTDSGNTIYF TGTGCCATCAGTGAAGGGACAGACTCTGGAAACACCATATATTTT